What follows describes a single TCR beta chain. J gave up 6 bases and V 0 bases, and 3 bases lay outside the gene matches. The CDR3 has 14 residues. CDR1 and CDR2 (germline): SGHRS, YFSETQ. The record originates from a study of control samples from healthy donors and cancer patients. Assay: immunoSEQ multiplex PCR; the TCRdb copy retains only in-frame clones and omits some. The table shows 150,000 to 200,000 clones, with 90% to 95% occurring only once. This chain links TRBV5-1 with TRBJ2-1; 7 bases are a match to TRBD1. The sequencing input was blood. The sequence was collected from a woman between 25 and 40 years old in good health. This CDR3 reads CASSLGDRVNEQFF. The CDR3 region has the DNA TGCGCCAGCAGCTTGGGTGACAGGGTCAATGAGCAGTTCTTC.